The TCR beta chain under discussion was sequenced for a study of CD8 T cells in ankylosing spondylitis (dated by TCRdb to about 2017). Looking at the study overall: The study profiled T cell receptor beta repertoires in healthy donors and ankylosing spondylitis patients to find disease-linked TCR variants. Peripheral blood samples were taken, and synovial fluid was additionally collected from ankylosing spondylitis patients. The full study cohort comprised around 25 ankylosing spondylitis patients and 110 or so healthy donors.

Findings and caveats that apply to the study as a whole: In peripheral blood, the disease-linked clones were found at relatively low frequencies and had a CD8+ phenotype. A TCR beta motif made up of several highly homologous amino acid variants appeared to be characteristic of blood from ankylosing spondylitis patients. Significant enrichment of the disease-linked clones was reported in matched synovial fluid samples from ankylosing spondylitis patients. Some TCR beta motif variants had previously been reported in synovial fluid and blood of reactive arthritis patients, which suggested common disease-initiation mechanisms.

The table lists this clonotype with a few counts. Its antigen has not been determined. The record has no base qualities; no much larger clone is one base away. The germline V gene gives CDR1 as SQVTM and CDR2 as ANQGSEA. Relative to germline, V is missing 6 bases and J is missing 3 bases, with 6 bases of the junction outside any gene match. The CDR3, cysteine through phenylalanine, is 13 amino acids long. Just the 39-base CDR3 DNA is kept, in frame starting at base 1. Sequencing was carried out with an Illumina HiSeq 2500. Quantitative 5'-RACE with molecular barcodes was used to prepare TCR beta libraries. As for the original processing: A new computational method based on a probabilistic model of VDJ rearrangement was used to identify disease-linked TCR variants. TCRdb passed the public sequencing reads through fastp at Q25 and MiXCR, retaining productive beta sequences. Each record represents a unique CDR3 protein, reported with the most common genes and DNA among its rows. TCRdb, not the authors, supplied the V and J calls. This sample gives about 390,000 distinct CDR3 sequences in total; about 22% of them show up just once. Of the sample, roughly 16% falls within the top ten clones.

The sequenced material came from blood, either unsorted or a sorted T cell fraction (not recorded which). The source of this sequence is a male donor with ankylosing spondylitis. The chain is assembled from TRBV29-1 and TRBJ1-2; TRBD1 fits 8 bases in the junction. The nucleotides are TGCAGCGTAACGGACAGGGAGGACTATGGCTACACCTTC. The encoded protein is CSVTDREDYGYTF. The reference TRBV29-1 and TRBJ1-2 proteins fill in what lies around the CDR3, so the full variable domain reads SAVISQKPSRDICQRGTSLTIQCQVDSQVTMMFWYRQQPGQSLTLIATANQGSEATYESGFVIDKFPISRPNLTFSTLTVSNMSPEDSSIYLCSVTDREDYGYTFGSGTRLTVV.